A selection of T cell receptor beta chains follows, all from one sample in a study of T cells in Graves' hyperthyroidism and ophthalmopathy. TCRdb redid the calling of the multiplex PCR reads with MiXCR, one entry per CDR3 protein. Of 390,000 or so distinct CDR3 sequences in the sample, about 15% were seen once. Sample: blood. All receptors come from a man between 18 and 29 years old with Graves' ophthalmopathy. The CDR3 runs from the conserved cysteine through the conserved F or W. A D gene is named only where the DNA matches it firmly. Size values are once, few and many counts, or a class for expanded clones, and some rows have none.

clone_size	v_call	j_call	d_call	cdr3_aa
many	TRBV11-3	TRBJ2-7	TRBD1	CASSQRQGSYEQYF
.	TRBV12-3/TRBV12-4	TRBJ2-7	TRBD2	CASSSGLVRYEQYF
many	TRBV6-1	TRBJ2-5	TRBD2	CASSEAGLAGKETQYF
.	TRBV9	TRBJ2-3	TRBD2	CASSPGASGLSTDTQYF
.	TRBV27	TRBJ2-2	.	CASSLVGTTNTGELFF
many	TRBV20-1	TRBJ2-1	TRBD2	CSARIDRASGSDEQFF
few	TRBV20-1	TRBJ2-7	.	CSAQKAGVSYEQYF
many	TRBV20-1	TRBJ1-1	.	CSAADAHGGQNTEAFF
.	TRBV19	TRBJ2-7	TRBD2	CASSMVAGETYEQYF
many	TRBV12-3/TRBV12-4	TRBJ1-5	TRBD1	CASSLRTGYQPQHF
.	TRBV12-3/TRBV12-4	TRBJ1-1	.	CASSLGGGSRAFF
few	TRBV12-3/TRBV12-4	TRBJ2-1	TRBD2	CASGLSGSSFNEQFF
few	TRBV4-2	TRBJ2-3	TRBD2	CASSPQPGEGYTDTQYF
many	TRBV30	TRBJ2-3	.	CASLAGAHAADTQYF